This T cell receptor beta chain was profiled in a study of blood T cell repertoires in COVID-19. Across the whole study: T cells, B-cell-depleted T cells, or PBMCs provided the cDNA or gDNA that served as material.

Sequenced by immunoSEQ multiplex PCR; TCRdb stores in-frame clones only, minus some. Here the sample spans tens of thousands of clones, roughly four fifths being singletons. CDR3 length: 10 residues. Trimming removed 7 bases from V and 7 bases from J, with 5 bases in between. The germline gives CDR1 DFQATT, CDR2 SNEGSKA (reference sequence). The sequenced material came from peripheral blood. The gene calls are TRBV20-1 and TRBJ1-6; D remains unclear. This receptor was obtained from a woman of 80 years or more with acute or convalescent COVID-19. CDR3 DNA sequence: TGCAGTGGACTCAATTCACCCCTCCACTTT. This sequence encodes CSGLNSPLHF.